This TCR beta chain is from a study of blood T cell repertoires in COVID-19. The overall study: The United States, Italy and Spain provided the acute and convalescent COVID-19 samples. Sources were T cells, B-cell-depleted T cells, or PBMCs; the material itself was cDNA or gDNA.

Authors' analysis steps: Amplification with reference gene primers provided the estimates of nucleated cell counts. Measured with immunoSEQ multiplex PCR; TCRdb has only the in-frame clones, and not every one. V, J and clone size reflect that table, while D and trimming were determined from the DNA. The table shows roughly 100,000 clones, with approximately 86% occurring only once. The ends lost 3 bases at V and 2 bases at J; junction bases unmatched: 5. There are 15 residues in the CDR3. Germline values: CDR1 GTSNPN, CDR2 SVGIG (reference sequence). Input material: peripheral blood. The clonotype was recovered from a man in his fifties or sixties with COVID-19, enrolled during active disease. The chain uses TRBV30 and TRBJ1-3, with 9 bases identical to TRBD1. As DNA, the CDR3 is TGTGCCTGGAGGGAACAGGGGGCGGCTGGAAACACCATATATTTT. Protein: CAWREQGAAGNTIYF.